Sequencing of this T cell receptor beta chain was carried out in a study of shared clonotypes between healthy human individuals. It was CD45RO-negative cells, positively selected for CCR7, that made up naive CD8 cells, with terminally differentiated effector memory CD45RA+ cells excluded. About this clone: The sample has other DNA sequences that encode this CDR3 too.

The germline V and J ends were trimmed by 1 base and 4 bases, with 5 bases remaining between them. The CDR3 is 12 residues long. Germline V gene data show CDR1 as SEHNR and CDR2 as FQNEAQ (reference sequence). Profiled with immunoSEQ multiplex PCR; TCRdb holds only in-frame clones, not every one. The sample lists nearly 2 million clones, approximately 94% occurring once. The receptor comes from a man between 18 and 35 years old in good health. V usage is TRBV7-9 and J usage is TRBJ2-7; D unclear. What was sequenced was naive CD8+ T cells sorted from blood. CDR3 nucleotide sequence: TGTGCCAGCAGCTTAGGGACGTACGAGCAGTACTTC. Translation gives CASSLGTYEQYF.